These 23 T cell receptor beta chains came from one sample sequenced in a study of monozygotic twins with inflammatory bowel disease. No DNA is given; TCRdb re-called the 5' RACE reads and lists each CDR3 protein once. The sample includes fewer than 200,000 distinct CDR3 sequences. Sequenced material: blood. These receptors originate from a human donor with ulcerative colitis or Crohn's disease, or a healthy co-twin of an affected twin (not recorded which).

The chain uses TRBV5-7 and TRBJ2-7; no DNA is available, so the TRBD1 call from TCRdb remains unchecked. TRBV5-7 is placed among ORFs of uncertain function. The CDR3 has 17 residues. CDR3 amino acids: CASSFGGWGPHSYEQYF.

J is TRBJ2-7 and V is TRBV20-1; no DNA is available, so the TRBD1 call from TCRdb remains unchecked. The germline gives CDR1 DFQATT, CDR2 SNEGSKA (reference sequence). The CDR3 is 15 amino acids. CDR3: CSASPLGRSSYEQYF.

The CDR3 sequence is CASSLVGRTSQETQYF. The J gene is TRBJ2-5, the V gene TRBV5-4; without DNA, the TCRdb call of TRBD2 cannot be checked. In germline, CDR1 is SGHNT, CDR2 YYREEE (reference sequence). The CDR3 spans 16 residues.

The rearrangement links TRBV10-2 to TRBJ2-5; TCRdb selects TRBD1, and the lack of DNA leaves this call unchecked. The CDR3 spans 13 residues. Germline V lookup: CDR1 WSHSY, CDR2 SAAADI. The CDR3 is CASTPRWKETQYF.

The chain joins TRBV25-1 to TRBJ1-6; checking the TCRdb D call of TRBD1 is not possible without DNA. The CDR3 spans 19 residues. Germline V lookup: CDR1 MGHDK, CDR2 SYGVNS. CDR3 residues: CASSEWETQVNSYNSRLHF.

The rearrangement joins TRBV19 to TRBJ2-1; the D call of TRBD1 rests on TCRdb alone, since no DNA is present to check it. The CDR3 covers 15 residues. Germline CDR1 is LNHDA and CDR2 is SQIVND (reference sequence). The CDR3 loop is CASSLKGQGYNEQFF.

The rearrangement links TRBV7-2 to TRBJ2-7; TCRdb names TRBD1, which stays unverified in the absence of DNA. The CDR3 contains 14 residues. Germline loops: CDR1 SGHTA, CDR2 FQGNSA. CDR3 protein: CASSLRGRGGEQYF.

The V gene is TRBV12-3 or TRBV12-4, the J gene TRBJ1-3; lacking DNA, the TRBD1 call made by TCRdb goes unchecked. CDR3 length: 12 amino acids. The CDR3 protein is CASSKGYDTIYF.

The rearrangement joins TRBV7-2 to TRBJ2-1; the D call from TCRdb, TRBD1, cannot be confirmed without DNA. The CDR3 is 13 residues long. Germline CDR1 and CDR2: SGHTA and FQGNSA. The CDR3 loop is CASSLARVREQFF.

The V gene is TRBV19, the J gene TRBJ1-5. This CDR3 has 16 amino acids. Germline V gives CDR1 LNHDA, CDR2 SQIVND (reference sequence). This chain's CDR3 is CASSTSEGRGYQPQHF.

CDR3 in amino acids: CASSPGQGANTGELFF. The gene calls are TRBV5-1 and TRBJ2-2; TCRdb proposes TRBD1, but this gene call is untestable without DNA. The CDR3 runs 16 residues. CDR1 SGHRS and CDR2 YFSETQ come from the germline V gene. The full variable domain, completed using reference TRBV5-1 and TRBJ2-2, is KAGVTQTPRYLIKTRGQQVTLSCSPISGHRSVSWYQQTPGQGLQFLFEYFSETQRNKGNFPGRFSGRQFSNSRSEMNVSTLELGDSALYLCASSPGQGANTGELFFGEGSRLTVL.

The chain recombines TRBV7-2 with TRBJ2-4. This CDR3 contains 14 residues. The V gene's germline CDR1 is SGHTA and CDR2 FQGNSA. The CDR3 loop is CASSPTASGDIQYF.

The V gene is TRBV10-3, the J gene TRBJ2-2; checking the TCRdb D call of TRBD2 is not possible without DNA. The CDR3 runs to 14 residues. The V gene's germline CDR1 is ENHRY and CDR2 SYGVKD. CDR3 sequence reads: CAIRLAINTGELFF.

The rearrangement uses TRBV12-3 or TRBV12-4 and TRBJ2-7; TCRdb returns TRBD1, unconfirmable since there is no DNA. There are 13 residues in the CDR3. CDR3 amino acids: CASSLGGADEQYF.

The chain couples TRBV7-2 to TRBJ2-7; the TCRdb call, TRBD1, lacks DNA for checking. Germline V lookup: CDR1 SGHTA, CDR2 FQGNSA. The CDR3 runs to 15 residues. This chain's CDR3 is CASSLPRGAVHEQYF.

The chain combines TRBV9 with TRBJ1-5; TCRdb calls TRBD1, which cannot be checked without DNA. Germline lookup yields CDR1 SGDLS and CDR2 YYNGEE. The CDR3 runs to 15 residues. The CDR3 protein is CASSTTGGELEPQHF.

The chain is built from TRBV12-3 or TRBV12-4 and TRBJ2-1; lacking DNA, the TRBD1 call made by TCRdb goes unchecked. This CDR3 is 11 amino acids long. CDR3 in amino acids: CASSLIGTTIF.

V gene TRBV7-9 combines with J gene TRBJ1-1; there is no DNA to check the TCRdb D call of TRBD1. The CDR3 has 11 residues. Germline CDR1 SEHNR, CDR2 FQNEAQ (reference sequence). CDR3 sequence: CASSRQGEAFF.

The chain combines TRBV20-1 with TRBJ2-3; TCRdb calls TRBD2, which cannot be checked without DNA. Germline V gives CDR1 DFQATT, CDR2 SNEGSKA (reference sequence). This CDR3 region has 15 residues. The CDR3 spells CSARVLAGLTDTQYF.

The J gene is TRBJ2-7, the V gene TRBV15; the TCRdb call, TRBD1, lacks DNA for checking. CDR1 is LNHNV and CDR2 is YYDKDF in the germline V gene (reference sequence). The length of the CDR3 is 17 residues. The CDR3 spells CATSPHGSPSGSYEQYF. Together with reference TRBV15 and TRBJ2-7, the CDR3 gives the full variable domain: DAMVIQNPRYQVTQFGKPVTLSCSQTLNHNVMYWYQQKSSQAPKLLFHYYDKDFNNEADTPDNFQSRRPNTSFCFLDIRSPGLGDTAMYLCATSPHGSPSGSYEQYFGPGTRLTVT.

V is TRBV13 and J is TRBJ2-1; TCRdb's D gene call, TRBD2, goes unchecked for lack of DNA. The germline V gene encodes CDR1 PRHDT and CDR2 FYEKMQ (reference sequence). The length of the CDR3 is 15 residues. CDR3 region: CASSPTGLGNNEQFF.

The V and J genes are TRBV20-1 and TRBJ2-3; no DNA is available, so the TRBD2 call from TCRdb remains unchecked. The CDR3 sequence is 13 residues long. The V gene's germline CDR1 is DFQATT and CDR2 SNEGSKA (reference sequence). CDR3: CSALSEGTDTQYF.

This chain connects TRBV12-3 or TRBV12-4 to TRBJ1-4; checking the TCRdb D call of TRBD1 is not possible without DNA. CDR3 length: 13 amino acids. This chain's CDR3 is CASGRQGREKLFF.